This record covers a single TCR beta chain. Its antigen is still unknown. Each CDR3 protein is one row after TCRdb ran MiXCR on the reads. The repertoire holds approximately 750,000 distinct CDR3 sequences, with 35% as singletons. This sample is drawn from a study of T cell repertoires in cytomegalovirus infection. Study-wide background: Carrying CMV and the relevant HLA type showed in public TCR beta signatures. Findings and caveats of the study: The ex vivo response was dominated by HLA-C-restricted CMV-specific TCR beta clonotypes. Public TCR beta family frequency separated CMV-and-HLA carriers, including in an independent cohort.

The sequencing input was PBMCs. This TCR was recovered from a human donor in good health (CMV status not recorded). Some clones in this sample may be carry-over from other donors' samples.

The CDR3 nucleotides are TGTGCCAGCACCTCTCAGCTAAGAAACACTGAAGCTTTCTTT. Translating it yields CASTSQLRNTEAFF. This chain joins TRBV28 and TRBJ1-1; D gene ambiguous. CDR1 and CDR2 from the germline V gene are MDHEN and SYDVKM. The CDR3 runs 14 residues. Trimming took off 7 bases at V and 2 bases at J, with 14 bases between the two ends.